There are a few counts of the clone carrying this T cell receptor (beta chain). These data are taken from a study of regulatory T cells in long-lasting Graves disease. Time point indicated: newly diagnosed GD, antithyroid drugs for less than 3 months. The authors made the TCR library using RNA they extracted from PBMCs. Researchers made TCR beta libraries by using iRepertoire HTBI primers and running Arm-PCR on CDR3 regions. Via MiXCR, TCRdb re-called the multiplex PCR reads, giving one row per CDR3 protein. The sample records about 420,000 distinct CDR3 sequences, about 15% being singletons. This CDR3 spans 14 amino acids. Germline CDR1 is MDHEN and CDR2 is SYDVKM. V shed 3 bases, J shed 5 bases, and the junction held 6 bases outside the gene matches. The same specimen was also included in a second study, on T cells in Graves' hyperthyroidism and ophthalmopathy. That work contributes: The model made its ophthalmopathy prediction, and onset followed a median approximately 7 months later.

The specimen comprised peripheral blood mononuclear cells (PBMCs), sampled at new diagnosis, from a patient treated with antithyroid drugs. The chain uses TRBV28 and TRBJ2-7, with 8 bases that match TRBD1. The TCR was taken from a young woman with Graves disease. For the CDR3, the DNA is TGTGCCAGCAGTTTCGGACAGGGTAGAAACGAGCAGTACTTC. Translated, it gives CASSFGQGRNEQYF. The full variable domain, rest sourced from reference TRBV28 and TRBJ2-7, is DVKVTQSSRYLVKRTGEKVFLECVQDMDHENMFWYRQDPGLGLRLIYFSYDVKMKEKGDIPEGYSVSREKKERFSLILESASTNQTSMYLCASSFGQGRNEQYFGPGTRLTVT.